This T cell receptor (beta chain) was obtained from a study of blood T cell repertoires in COVID-19. CDR1 and CDR2 from the germline V gene are MNHNS and SASEGT. The CDR3 sequence is 17 residues long. The V end lost 3 bases, the J end lost 0 bases, and 15 bases lay between the germline ends. Profiled with immunoSEQ multiplex PCR; TCRdb holds only in-frame clones, not every one. The sample holds about 59,000 clones; 87% are singletons and the top ten take around 5.5%. This receptor was taken from a man at least 80 years old in a cohort sampled during active COVID-19. V and J are TRBV6-1 and TRBJ2-1, with a tentative D call TRBD2 (5 bases). Specimen: peripheral blood. CDR3 bases: TGTGCCAGCAGTGATTCTTGGACGGGAAGCTCCTACAATGAGCAGTTCTTC. Translation: CASSDSWTGSSYNEQFF.